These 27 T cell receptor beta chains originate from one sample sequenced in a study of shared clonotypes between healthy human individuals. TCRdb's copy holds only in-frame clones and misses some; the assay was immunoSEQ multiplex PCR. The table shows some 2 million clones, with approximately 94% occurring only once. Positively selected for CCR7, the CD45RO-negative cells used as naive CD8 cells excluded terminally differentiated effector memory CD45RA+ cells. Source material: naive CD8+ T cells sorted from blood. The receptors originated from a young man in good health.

The CDR3 region is CASSFGVGYEQYF. The CDR3 coding sequence is TGTGCCAGCAGTTTCGGGGTTGGCTACGAGCAGTACTTC. This chain joins TRBV2 and TRBJ2-7; the D gene is possibly TRBD2 (5 bases). Germline-derived CDR1 and CDR2 are SNHLY and FYNNEI. The V end lost 5 bases, the J end lost 3 bases, and 11 bases lay between the germline ends. CDR3 size: 13 residues. Drawing the rest from reference TRBV2 and TRBJ2-7, the complete variable domain is EPEVTQTPSHQVTQMGQEVILRCVPISNHLYFYWYRQILGQKVEFLVSFYNNEISEKSEIFDDQFSVERPDGSNFTLKIRSTKLEDSAMYFCASSFGVGYEQYFGPGTRLTVT.

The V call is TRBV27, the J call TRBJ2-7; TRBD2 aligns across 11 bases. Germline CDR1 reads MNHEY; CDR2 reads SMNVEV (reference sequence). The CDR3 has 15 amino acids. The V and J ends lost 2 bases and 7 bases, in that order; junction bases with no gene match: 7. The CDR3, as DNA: TGTGCCAGCAGTTTAACCCCGGGACTAGCGGAAGAGCAGTACTTC. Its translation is CASSLTPGLAEEQYF.

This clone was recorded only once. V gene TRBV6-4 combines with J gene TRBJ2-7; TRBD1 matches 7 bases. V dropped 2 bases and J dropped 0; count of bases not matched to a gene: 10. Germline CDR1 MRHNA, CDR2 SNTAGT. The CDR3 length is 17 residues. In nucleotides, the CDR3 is TGTGCCAGCAGTGACGCGGACAGGTCAATTATCTCCTACGAGCAGTACTTC. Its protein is CASSDADRSIISYEQYF.

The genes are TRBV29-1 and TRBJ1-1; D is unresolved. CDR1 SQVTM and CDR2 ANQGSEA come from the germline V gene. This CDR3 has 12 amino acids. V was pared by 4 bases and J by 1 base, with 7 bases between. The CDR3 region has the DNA TGCAGCGTTGTCCTAGGGAACACTGAAGCTTTCTTT. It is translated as CSVVLGNTEAFF.

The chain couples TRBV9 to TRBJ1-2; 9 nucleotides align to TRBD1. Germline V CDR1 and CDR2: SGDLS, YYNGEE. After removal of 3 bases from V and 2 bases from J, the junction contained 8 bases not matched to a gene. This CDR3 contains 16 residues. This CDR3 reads CASSAGQGLSNYGYTF. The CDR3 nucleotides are TGTGCCAGCAGCGCGGGACAGGGCCTGTCGAACTATGGCTACACCTTC.

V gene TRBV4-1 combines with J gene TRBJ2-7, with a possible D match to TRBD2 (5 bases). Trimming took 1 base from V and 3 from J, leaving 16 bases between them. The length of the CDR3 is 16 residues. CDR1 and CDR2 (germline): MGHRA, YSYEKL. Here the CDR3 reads CASSQVFAEANYEQYF. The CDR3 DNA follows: TGCGCCAGCAGCCAAGTCTTTGCGGAGGCAAACTACGAGCAGTACTTC.

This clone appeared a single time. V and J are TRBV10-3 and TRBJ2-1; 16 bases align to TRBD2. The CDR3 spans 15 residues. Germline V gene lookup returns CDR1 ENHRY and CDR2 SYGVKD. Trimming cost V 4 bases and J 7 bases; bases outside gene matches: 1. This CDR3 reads CAISAGLAGGNEQFF. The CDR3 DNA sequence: TGTGCCATCAGTGCGGGACTAGCGGGAGGGAATGAGCAGTTCTTC.

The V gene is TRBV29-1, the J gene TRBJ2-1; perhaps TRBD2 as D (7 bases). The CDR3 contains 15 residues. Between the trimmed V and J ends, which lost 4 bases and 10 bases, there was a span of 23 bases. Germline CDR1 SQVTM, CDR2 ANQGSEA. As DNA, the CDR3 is TGCAGCGTTGCCCCCCCGGGGGCGTCGGGGGGCGAGCAGTTCTTC. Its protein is CSVAPPGASGGEQFF.

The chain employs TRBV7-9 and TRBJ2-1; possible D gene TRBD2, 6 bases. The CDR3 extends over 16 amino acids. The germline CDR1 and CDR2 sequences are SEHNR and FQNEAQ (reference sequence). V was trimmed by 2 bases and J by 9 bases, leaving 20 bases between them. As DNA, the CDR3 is TGTGCCAGCAGCTTATCCCTCGGTCTAGCGAAAGGTGAGCAGTTCTTC. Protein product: CASSLSLGLAKGEQFF.

CDR3 amino acids: CASSSGTFLHGELFF. DNA of the CDR3: TGTGCCAGCAGCTCAGGGACTTTCCTCCACGGGGAGCTGTTTTTT. The chain combines TRBV11-1 with TRBJ2-2, with D maybe TRBD2 (6 bases). This CDR3 is built from 15 residues. Trimming removed 4 bases from V and 7 bases from J, with 16 bases in between. Germline V gene sequence: CDR1 SGHAT, CDR2 FQDESV (reference sequence).

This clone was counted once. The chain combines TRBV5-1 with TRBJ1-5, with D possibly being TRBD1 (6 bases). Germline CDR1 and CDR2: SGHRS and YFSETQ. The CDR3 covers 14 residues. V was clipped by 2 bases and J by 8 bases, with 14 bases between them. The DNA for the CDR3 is TGCGCCAGCAGCTTTGACAGGCAGCGGGAGCCCCAGCATTTT. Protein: CASSFDRQREPQHF.

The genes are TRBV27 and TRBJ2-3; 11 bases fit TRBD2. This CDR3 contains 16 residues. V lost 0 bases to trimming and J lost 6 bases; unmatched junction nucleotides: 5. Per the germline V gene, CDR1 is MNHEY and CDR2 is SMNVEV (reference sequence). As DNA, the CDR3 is TGTGCCAGCAGTTTATCTCGACTAGCGGGGTGGGATACGCAGTATTTT. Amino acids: CASSLSRLAGWDTQYF.

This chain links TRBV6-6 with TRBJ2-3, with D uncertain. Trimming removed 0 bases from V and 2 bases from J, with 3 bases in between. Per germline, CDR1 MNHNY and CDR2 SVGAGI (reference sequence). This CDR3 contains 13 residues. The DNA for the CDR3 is TGTGCCAGCAGTTACTCGCCCACAGATACGCAGTATTTT. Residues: CASSYSPTDTQYF.

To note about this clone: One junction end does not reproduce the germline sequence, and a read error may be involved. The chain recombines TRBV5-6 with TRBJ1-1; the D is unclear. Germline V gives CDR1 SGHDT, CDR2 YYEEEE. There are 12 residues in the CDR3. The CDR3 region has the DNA TGTGCCAGCACCTTGGGAGGGATTGAAGCTTTCTTT. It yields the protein CASTLGGIEAFF.

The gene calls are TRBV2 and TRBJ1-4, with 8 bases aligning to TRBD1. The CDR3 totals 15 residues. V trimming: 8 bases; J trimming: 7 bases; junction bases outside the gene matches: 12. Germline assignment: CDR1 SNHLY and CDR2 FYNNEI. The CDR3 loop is CASATLGTGFEKLFF. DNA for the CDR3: TGTGCCAGCGCGACTCTAGGGACAGGCTTTGAAAAACTGTTTTTT. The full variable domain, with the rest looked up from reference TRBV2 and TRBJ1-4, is EPEVTQTPSHQVTQMGQEVILRCVPISNHLYFYWYRQILGQKVEFLVSFYNNEISEKSEIFDDQFSVERPDGSNFTLKIRSTKLEDSAMYFCASATLGTGFEKLFFGSGTQLSVL.

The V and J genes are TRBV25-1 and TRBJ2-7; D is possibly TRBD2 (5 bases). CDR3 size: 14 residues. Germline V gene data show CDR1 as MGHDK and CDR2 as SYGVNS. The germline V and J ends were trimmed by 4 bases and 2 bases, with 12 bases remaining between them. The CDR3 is CASSVQEVTYEQYF. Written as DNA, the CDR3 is TGTGCCAGCAGTGTTCAGGAGGTCACCTACGAGCAGTACTTC.

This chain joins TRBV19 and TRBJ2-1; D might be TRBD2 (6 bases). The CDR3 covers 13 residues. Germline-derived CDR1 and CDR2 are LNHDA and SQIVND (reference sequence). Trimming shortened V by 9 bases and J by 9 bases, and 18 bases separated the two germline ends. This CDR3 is CASRRLGIGEQFF. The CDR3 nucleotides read TGTGCCAGCCGACGACTAGGGATTGGTGAGCAGTTCTTC.

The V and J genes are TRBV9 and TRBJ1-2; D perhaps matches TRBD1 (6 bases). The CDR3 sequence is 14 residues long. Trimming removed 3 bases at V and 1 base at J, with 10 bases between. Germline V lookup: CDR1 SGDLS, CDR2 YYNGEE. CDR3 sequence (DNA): TGTGCCAGCAGCGCGGACAGCTTTAACTATGGCTACACCTTC. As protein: CASSADSFNYGYTF.

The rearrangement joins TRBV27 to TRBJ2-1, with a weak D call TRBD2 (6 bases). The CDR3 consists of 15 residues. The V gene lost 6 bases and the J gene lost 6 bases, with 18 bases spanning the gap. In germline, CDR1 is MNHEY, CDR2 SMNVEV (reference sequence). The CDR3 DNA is TGTGCCAGCAGGTCGGGGGACTCCTCGCCCAATGAGCAGTTCTTC. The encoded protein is CASRSGDSSPNEQFF.

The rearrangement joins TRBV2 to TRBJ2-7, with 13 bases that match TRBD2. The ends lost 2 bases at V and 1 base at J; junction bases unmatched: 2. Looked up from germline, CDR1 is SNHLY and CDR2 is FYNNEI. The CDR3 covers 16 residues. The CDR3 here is CASSERGLAGSYEQYF. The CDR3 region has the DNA TGTGCCAGCAGTGAAAGGGGACTAGCGGGGTCCTACGAGCAGTACTTC.

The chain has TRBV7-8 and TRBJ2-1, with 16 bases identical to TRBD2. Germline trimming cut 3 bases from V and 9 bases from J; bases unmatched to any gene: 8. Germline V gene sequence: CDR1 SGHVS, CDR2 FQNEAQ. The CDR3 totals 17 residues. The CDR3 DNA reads TGTGCCAGCAGCTTGCGCGGGACTAGCGGGGGGGCAGGTGAGCAGTTCTTC. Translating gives CASSLRGTSGGAGEQFF.

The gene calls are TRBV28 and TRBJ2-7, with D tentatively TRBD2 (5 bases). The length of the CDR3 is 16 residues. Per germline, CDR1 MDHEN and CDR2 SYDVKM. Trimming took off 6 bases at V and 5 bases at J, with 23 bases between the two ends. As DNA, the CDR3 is TGTGCCAGCAGCCCGACGGCGGTTGAGGGTTATCACGAGCAGTACTTC. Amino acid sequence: CASSPTAVEGYHEQYF. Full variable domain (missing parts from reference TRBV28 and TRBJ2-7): DVKVTQSSRYLVKRTGEKVFLECVQDMDHENMFWYRQDPGLGLRLIYFSYDVKMKEKGDIPEGYSVSREKKERFSLILESASTNQTSMYLCASSPTAVEGYHEQYFGPGTRLTVT.

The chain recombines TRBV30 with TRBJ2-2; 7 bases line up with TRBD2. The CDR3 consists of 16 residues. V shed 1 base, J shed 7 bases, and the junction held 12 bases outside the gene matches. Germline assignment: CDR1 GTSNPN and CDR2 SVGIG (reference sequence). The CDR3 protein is CAWSDLILERGGELFF. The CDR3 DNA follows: TGTGCCTGGAGTGACCTGATCCTAGAGCGGGGCGGGGAGCTGTTTTTT. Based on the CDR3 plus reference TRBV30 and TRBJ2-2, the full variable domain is SQTIHQWPATLVQPVGSPLSLECTVEGTSNPNLYWYRQAAGRGLQLLFYSVGIGQISSEVPQNLSASRPQDRQFILSSKKLLLSDSGFYLCAWSDLILERGGELFFGEGSRLTVL.

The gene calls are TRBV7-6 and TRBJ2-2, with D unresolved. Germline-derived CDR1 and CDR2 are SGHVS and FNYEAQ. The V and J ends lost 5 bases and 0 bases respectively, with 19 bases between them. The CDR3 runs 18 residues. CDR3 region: CASSPRTAEVSNTGELFF. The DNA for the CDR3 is TGTGCCAGCAGCCCTCGGACGGCGGAAGTATCGAACACCGGGGAGCTGTTTTTT.

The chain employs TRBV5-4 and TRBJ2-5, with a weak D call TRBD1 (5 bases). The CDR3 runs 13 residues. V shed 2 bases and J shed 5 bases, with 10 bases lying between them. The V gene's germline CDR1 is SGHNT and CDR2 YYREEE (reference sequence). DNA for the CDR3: TGTGCCAGCAGCTTCAGGGCTCAGGAGACCCAGTACTTC. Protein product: CASSFRAQETQYF. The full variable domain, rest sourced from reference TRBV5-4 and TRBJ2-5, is ETGVTQSPTHLIKTRGQQVTLRCSSQSGHNTVSWYQQALGQGPQFIFQYYREEENGRGNFPPRFSGLQFPNYSSELNVNALELDDSALYLCASSFRAQETQYFGPGTRLLVL.

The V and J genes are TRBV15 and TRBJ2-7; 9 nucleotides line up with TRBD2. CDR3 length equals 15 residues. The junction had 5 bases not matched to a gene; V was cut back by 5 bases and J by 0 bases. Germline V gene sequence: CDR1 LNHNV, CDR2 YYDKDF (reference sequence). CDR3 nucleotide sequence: TGTGCCACCAGCCCCAGCGGGGGGCCCTCCTACGAGCAGTACTTC. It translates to CATSPSGGPSYEQYF.

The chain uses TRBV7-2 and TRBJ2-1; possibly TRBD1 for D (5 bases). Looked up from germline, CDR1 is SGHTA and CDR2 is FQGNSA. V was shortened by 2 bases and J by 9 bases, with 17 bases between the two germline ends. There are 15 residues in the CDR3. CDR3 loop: CASSLFVQGGPEQFF. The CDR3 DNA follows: TGTGCCAGCAGCTTATTTGTGCAGGGTGGACCTGAGCAGTTCTTC. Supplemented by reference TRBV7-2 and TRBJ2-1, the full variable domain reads GAGVSQSPSNKVTEKGKDVELRCDPISGHTALYWYRQSLGQGLEFLIYFQGNSAPDKSGLPSDRFSAERTGGSVSTLTIQRTQQEDSAVYLCASSLFVQGGPEQFFGPGTRLTVL.